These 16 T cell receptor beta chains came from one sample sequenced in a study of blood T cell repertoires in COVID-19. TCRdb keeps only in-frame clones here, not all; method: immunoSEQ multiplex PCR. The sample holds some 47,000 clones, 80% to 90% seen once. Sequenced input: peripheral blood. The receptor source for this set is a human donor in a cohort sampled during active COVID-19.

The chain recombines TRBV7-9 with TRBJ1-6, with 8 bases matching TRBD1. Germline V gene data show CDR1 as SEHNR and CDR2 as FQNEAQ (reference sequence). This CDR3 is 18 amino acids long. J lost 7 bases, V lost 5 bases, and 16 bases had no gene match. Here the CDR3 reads CASSPEADRAVRNSPLHF. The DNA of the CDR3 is TGTGCCAGCAGCCCCGAAGCGGACAGGGCAGTGAGAAATTCACCCCTCCACTTT.

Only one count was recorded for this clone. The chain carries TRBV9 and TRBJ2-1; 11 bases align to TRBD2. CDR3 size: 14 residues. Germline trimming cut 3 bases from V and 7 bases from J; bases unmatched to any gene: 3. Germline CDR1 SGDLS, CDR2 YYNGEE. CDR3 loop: CASSGSGGGNEQFF. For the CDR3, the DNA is TGTGCCAGCAGCGGTAGCGGGGGGGGGAATGAGCAGTTCTTC.

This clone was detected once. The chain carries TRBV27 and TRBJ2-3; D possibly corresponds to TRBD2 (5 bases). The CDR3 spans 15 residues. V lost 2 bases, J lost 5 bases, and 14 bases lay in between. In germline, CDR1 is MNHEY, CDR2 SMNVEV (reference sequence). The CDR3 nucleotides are TGTGCCAGCAGTTTAGGTCCGAGGGCGAGAGATACGCAGTATTTT. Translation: CASSLGPRARDTQYF.

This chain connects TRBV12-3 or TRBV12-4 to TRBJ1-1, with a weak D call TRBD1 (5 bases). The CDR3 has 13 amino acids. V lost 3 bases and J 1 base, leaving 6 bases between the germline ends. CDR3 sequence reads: CASSFDRNTEAFF. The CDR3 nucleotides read TGTGCCAGCAGTTTCGACAGGAACACTGAAGCTTTCTTT.

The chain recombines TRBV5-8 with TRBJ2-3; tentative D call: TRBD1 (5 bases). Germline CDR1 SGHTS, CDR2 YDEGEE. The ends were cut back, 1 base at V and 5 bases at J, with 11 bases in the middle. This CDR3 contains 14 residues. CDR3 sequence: CASSLQGLGDTQYF. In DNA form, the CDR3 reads TGTGCCAGCAGCTTGCAGGGTCTCGGAGATACGCAGTATTTT.

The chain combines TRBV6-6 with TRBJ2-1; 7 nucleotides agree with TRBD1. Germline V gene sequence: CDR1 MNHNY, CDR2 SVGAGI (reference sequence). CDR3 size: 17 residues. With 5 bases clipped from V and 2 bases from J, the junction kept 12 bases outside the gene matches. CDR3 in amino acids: CASSPLTGDRPYNEQFF. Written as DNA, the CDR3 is TGTGCCAGCAGTCCCCTGACTGGGGACAGACCCTACAATGAGCAGTTCTTC.

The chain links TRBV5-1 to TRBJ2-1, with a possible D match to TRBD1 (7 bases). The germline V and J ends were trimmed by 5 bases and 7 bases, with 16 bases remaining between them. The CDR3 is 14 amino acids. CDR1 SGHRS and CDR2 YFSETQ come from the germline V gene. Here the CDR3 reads CASSDIQGGNEQFF. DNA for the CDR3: TGCGCCAGCAGTGATATCCAGGGGGGAAATGAGCAGTTCTTC. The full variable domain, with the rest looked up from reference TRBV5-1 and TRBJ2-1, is KAGVTQTPRYLIKTRGQQVTLSCSPISGHRSVSWYQQTPGQGLQFLFEYFSETQRNKGNFPGRFSGRQFSNSRSEMNVSTLELGDSALYLCASSDIQGGNEQFFGPGTRLTVL.

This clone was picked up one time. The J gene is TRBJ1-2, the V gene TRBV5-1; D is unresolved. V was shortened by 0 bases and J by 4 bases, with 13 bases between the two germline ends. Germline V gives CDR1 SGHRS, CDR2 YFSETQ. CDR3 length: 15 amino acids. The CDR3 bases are TGCGCCAGCAGCTTGGATCGGGTGATAGGCTATGGCTACACCTTC. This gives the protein CASSLDRVIGYGYTF.

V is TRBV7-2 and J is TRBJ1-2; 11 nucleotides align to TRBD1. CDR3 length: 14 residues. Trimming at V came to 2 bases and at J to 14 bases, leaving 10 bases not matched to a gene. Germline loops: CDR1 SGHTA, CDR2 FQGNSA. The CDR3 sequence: CASSLSRTGGVRTF. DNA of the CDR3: TGTGCCAGCAGCTTATCGAGGACAGGGGGCGTGAGGACCTTC. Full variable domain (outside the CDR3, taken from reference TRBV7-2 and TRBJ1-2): GAGVSQSPSNKVTEKGKDVELRCDPISGHTALYWYRQSLGQGLEFLIYFQGNSAPDKSGLPSDRFSAERTGGSVSTLTIQRTQQEDSAVYLCASSLSRTGGVRTFGSGTRLTVV.

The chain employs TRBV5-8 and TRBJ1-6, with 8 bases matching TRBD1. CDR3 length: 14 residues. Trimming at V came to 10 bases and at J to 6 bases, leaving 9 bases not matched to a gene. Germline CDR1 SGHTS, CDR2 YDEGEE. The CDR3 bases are TGTGCCGGTCGACAGGGGCGGGGTAATTCACCCCTCCACTTT. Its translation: CAGRQGRGNSPLHF.

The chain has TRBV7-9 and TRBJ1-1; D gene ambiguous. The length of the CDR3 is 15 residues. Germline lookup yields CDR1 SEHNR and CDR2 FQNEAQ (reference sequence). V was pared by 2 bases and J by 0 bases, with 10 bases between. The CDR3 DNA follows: TGTGCCAGCAGCTTACTAAAGGGAGTGAACACTGAAGCTTTCTTT. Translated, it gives CASSLLKGVNTEAFF.

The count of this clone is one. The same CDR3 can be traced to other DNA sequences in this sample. In DNA, the CDR3 is TGTGCCAGCAGTAAGACAGGTAACACTGAAGCTTTCTTT. Encoded protein: CASSKTGNTEAFF. The chain uses TRBV6-4 and TRBJ1-1; the D gene is possibly TRBD1 (6 bases). The CDR3 sequence is 13 residues long. The germline V gene encodes CDR1 MRHNA and CDR2 SNTAGT. The V gene lost 5 bases and the J gene lost 2 bases, with 9 bases spanning the gap.

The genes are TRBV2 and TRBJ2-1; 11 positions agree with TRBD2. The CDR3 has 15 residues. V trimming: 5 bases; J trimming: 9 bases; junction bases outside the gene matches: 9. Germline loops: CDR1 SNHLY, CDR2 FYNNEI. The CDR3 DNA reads TGTGCCAGCAGTCCCCTAGCGGGGGGCTCAGGTGAGCAGTTCTTC. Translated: CASSPLAGGSGEQFF.

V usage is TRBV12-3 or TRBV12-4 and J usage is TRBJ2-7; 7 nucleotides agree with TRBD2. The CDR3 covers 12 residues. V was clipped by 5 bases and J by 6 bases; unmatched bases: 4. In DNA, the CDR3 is TGTGCCAGCAGTCCAAGGGAGGGCGAGCAGTACGTC. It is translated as CASSPREGEQYV.

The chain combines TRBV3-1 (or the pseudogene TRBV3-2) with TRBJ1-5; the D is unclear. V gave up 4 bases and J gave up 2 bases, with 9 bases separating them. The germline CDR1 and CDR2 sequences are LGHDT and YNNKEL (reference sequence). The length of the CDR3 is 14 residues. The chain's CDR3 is CASSRRSGNQPQHF. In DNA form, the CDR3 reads TGTGCCAGCAGCCGGCGGTCTGGCAATCAGCCCCAGCATTTT.

CDR3 residues: CASRAGTPYEQYV. CDR3 coding DNA: TGTGCCAGCAGAGCCGGGACACCCTACGAGCAGTACGTC. This chain joins TRBV6-5 and TRBJ2-7; D is possibly TRBD1 (6 bases). This CDR3 contains 13 residues. Between the trimmed V and J ends, which lost 6 bases and 2 bases, there was a span of 11 bases. Looked up from germline, CDR1 is MNHEY and CDR2 is SVGAGI.